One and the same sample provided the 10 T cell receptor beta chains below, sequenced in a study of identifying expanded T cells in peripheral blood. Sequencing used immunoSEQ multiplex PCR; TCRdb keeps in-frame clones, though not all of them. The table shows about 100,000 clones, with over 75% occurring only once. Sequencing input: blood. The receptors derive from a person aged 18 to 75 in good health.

The CDR3 nucleotides read TGTGCCAGCAGTCTCTCCGGGACAGCTGGAAACACCATATATTTT. Protein product: CASSLSGTAGNTIYF. This rearrangement joins TRBV7-9 to TRBJ1-3; TRBD1 aligns across 7 bases. This CDR3 has 15 residues. V was clipped by 6 bases and J by 2 bases; unmatched bases: 7. Germline CDR1 SEHNR, CDR2 FQNEAQ (reference sequence). Variable domain in full (rest from reference TRBV7-9 and TRBJ1-3): DTGVSQNPRHKITKRGQNVTFRCDPISEHNRLYWYRQTLGQGPEFLTYFQNEAQLEKSRLLSDRFSAERPKGSFSTLEIQRTEQGDSAMYLCASSLSGTAGNTIYFGEGSWLTVV.

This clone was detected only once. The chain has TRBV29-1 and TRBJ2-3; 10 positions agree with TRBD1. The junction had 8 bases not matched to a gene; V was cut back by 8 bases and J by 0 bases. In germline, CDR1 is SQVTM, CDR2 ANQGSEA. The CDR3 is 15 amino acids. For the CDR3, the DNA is TGCAGCCTAAAGGGACAGGGGAGTAGCACAGATACGCAGTATTTT. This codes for CSLKGQGSSTDTQYF.

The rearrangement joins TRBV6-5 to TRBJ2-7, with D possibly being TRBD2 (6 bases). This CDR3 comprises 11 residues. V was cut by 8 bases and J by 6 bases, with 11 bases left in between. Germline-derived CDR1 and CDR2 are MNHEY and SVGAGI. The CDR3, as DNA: TGTGCCAGCCGGACTAACAGCGAGCAGTACTTC. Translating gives CASRTNSEQYF.

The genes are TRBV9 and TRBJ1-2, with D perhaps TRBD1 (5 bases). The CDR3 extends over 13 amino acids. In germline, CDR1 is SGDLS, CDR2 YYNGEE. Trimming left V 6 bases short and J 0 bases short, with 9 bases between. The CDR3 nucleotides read TGTGCCAGCACCCCAGGGCCTAACTATGGCTACACCTTC. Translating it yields CASTPGPNYGYTF.

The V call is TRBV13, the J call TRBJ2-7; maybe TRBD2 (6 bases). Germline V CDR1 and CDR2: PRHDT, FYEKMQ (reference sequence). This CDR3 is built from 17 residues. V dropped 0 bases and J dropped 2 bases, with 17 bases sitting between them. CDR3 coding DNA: TGTGCCAGCAGCTTAGGTGGAGCGGGCAGCACGACCTACGAGCAGTACTTC. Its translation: CASSLGGAGSTTYEQYF. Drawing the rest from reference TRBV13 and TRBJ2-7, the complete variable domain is AAGVIQSPRHLIKEKRETATLKCYPIPRHDTVYWYQQGPGQDPQFLISFYEKMQSDKGSIPDRFSAQQFSDYHSELNMSSLELGDSALYFCASSLGGAGSTTYEQYFGPGTRLTVT.

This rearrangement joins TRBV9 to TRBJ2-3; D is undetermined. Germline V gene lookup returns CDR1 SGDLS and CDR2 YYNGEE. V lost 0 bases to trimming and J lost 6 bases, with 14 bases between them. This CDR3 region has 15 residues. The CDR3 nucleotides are TGTGCCAGCAGCGTAGGGCCCCCCCCCAAGGATACGCAGTATTTT. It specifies CASSVGPPPKDTQYF.

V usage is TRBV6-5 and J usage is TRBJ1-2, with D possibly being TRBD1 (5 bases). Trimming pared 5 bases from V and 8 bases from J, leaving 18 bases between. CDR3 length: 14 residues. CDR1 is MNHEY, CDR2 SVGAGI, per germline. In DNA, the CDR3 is TGTGCCAGCAGTCCCCCCCGGGGCCCGGACGGCTACACCTTC. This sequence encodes CASSPPRGPDGYTF.

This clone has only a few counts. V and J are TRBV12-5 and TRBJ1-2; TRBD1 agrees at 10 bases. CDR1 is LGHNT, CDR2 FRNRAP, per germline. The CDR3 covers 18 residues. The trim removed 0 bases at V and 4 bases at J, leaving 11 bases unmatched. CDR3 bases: TGTGCTAGTGGTTTGGTATTCCAGACAGGGGGCCGAGGCTATGGCTACACCTTC. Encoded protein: CASGLVFQTGGRGYGYTF.

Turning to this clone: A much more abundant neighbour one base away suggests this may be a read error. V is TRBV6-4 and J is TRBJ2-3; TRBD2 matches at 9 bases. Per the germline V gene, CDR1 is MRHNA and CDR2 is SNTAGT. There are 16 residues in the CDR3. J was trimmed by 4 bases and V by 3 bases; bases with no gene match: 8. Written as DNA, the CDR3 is TGTGCCAGCAGTGAGTCCAGGACTAGCGAGGCAGATACGCAGTATTTT. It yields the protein CASSESRTSEADTQYF.

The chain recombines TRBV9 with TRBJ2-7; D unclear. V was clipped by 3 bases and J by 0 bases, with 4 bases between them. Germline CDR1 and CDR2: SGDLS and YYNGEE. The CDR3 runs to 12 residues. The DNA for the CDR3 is TGTGCCAGCAGCGGGGACTCCTACGAGCAGTACTTC. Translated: CASSGDSYEQYF. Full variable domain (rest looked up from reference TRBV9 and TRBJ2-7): DSGVTQTPKHLITATGQRVTLRCSPRSGDLSVYWYQQSLDQGLQFLIQYYNGEERAKGNILERFSAQQFPDLHSELNLSSLELGDSALYFCASSGDSYEQYFGPGTRLTVT.